This entry is about one T cell receptor (beta chain). What it recognizes is unknown. One junction end disagrees with the germline gene, perhaps due to a read error. This entry belongs to a study of T-cell reconstitution after alpha-beta-depleted transplantation in children. Study-wide points: Several hundred rapidly expanded clones from non-depleted graft cells reportedly supplied alpha-beta T cells about two months post-transplant. In some patients, recipient T cells and intrathymic progenitors surviving conditioning explained high day-60 diversity. Diversity and T-cell counts at one year after transplant derived mostly from new T cells.

The TCRbeta library incorporated unique molecular identifiers. TCRdb itself ran the PCR reads through MiXCR, one entry per CDR3 protein. The sample lists a few hundred thousand distinct CDR3 sequences, over 20% occurring once. The CDR3 totals 16 residues. The germline V gene encodes CDR1 SGHTA and CDR2 FQGNSA. This sequence was found in a boy less than two years old with Wiskott-Aldrich syndrome, due to receive a stem cell transplant. Sequenced here: PBMCs, sampled before TCRalphabeta/CD19-depleted stem cell transplant. The chain joins TRBV7-2 to TRBJ1-5; D not resolved. CDR3 nucleotide sequence: TGTGCCATCAGCTTAGCCACAGATCGTAGCAATCAGCCCCAGCATTTT. Translated: CAISLATDRSNQPQHF. Full variable domain (rest looked up from reference TRBV7-2 and TRBJ1-5): GAGVSQSPSNKVTEKGKDVELRCDPISGHTALYWYRQSLGQGLEFLIYFQGNSAPDKSGLPSDRFSAERTGGSVSTLTIQRTQQEDSAVYLCAISLATDRSNQPQHFGDGTRLSIL.